The T cell receptor beta chain described here comes from a study of patients and donors after allogeneic stem cell transplantation. As to this clonotype: One end of the junction varies from germline; a read error may be responsible.

CDR3 length: 13 amino acids. CDR1 and CDR2 (germline): SGHTS, YDEGEE. TCRdb processed the RT-PCR reads anew with MiXCR; each CDR3 protein has one entry. The data contain about 150,000 distinct CDR3 sequences, about two fifths of them singletons. This sequence was found in a human donor who was either an allogeneic HSCT recipient or a stem cell or donor lymphocyte infusion donor (not recorded which). It is not recorded whose cells these are; they may come from a transplant donor. V gene TRBV5-8 combines with J gene TRBJ2-5; either TRBD1 or TRBD2 may fit D (6 bases each). Specimen: blood, either unsorted or a sorted T cell fraction (not recorded which). Here the CDR3 DNA reads TGTGCCAGCAGCTTGCGGGGGCAAGGGACCCAGTACTTC. It translates to CASSLRGQGTQYF.